This is a list of T cell receptor beta chains from one sample in a study of T cells in Graves' hyperthyroidism and ophthalmopathy. TCRdb re-called the multiplex PCR reads through MiXCR, storing one row per CDR3 protein. The sample gives approximately 560,000 distinct CDR3 sequences, more than 45% of which show up once; approximately 8.2% is in the top ten. Sequenced input: peripheral blood or thyroid tissue (not recorded which). The receptors stem from a woman aged 18-30 years with Graves' hyperthyroidism. The CDR3 runs from the conserved cysteine through the conserved F or W. The D gene is left open where the match is weak.

CASGPQGLTGELFF,TRBJ2-2,-,TRBV7-2
CATSDPRSANYGYTF,TRBJ1-2,-,TRBV24-1
CASSRLSGISQPQHF,TRBJ1-5,-,TRBV10-2
CASSEVIRNTGELFF,TRBJ2-2,-,TRBV6-1
CSVSSGSYEQYF,TRBJ2-7,TRBD2,TRBV29-1
CASSQGVAGVQETQYF,TRBJ2-5,TRBD2,TRBV2
CASGDQTTNEKLFF,TRBJ1-4,-,TRBV7-2
CATSDSSGPSNYGYTF,TRBJ1-2,-,TRBV24-1
CASSEMRADTEAFF,TRBJ1-1,-,TRBV25-1
CASTRQGASGELFF,TRBJ2-2,TRBD1,TRBV2
CASGDYSQPQHF,TRBJ1-5,-,TRBV2
CASSPSGDRGYGYTF,TRBJ1-2,TRBD1,TRBV7-9
CSVQTGTGDYGYTF,TRBJ1-2,TRBD1,TRBV29-1
CASSPSGQGHEQYF,TRBJ2-7,-,TRBV5-1
CATSSSGTDAYEQYF,TRBJ2-7,TRBD1,TRBV15
CSARSARHGYTF,TRBJ1-2,-,TRBV20-1
CASSEDRNQPQHF,TRBJ1-5,-,TRBV6-6
CASSPVTGGGQPQHF,TRBJ1-5,-,TRBV25-1
CASSQDEGRIGGYTF,TRBJ1-2,-,TRBV4-3
CSAKLAGMYEQYF,TRBJ2-7,TRBD2,TRBV29-1
CSAVDNGDYVLTF,TRBJ2-6,-,TRBV20-1
CASSESEPGMGEQYF,-,-,TRBV25-1
CASRDGVGETQYF,TRBJ2-5,-,TRBV5-1
CASSERRAYGYTF,TRBJ1-2,-,TRBV6-5
CASSVATLGGYTF,TRBJ1-2,-,TRBV9
CASSEPGQINQPQHF,TRBJ1-5,TRBD1,TRBV2
CASSTGVNEQFF,TRBJ2-1,TRBD1,TRBV2
CASSALAGGNEQYF,TRBJ2-7,TRBD1,TRBV2
CSVEVRGFGEQYF,TRBJ2-7,-,TRBV29-1
CASSESGTGEAFF,TRBJ1-1,-,TRBV10-2
CATTRGGSTEAFF,TRBJ1-1,-,TRBV24-1
CATSSQGDYGYTF,TRBJ1-2,TRBD1,TRBV24-1
CATSDSGAAPGTQYF,TRBJ2-5,-,TRBV24-1
CASSQGHGATGELFF,TRBJ2-2,-,TRBV7-2
CASGFIRGTAHGYTF,TRBJ1-2,TRBD1,TRBV12-5
CASSFPGQAETQYF,TRBJ2-5,TRBD1,TRBV7-8
CASSYSGTFF,TRBJ1-1,-,TRBV7-9
CASTLISTGGDTIYF,TRBJ1-3,TRBD1,TRBV2
CASSLAGGHYEQYF,TRBJ2-7,TRBD2,TRBV12-3/TRBV12-4